One and the same sample provided the 12 T cell receptor beta chains below, sequenced in a study of shared clonotypes between healthy human individuals (TCRdb year 2020). CD8 naive samples consisted of CD45RO-negative cells that were positively selected for CCR7, yielding a CD45RA+CCR7+ population without TemRA cells. Library creation used the immunoSEQ multiplex PCR assay. TCRdb re-hosts the immuneACCESS table, in-frame sequences only. Its copies lack some clones; in the studies checked, an unresolved V gene accounts for under half of them, and the cause for the rest is not known. The sample table lists approximately 840,000 clones, roughly 96% of them with a count of one. Less than 0.25% of the sample is in the top ten clones. The sequenced sample consisted of naive CD8+ T cells sorted from blood. The sample's cell subset or site label, decoded: CD45RA+CCR7+. The origin of the receptors is a man aged 25-45 years in good health.

The chain joins TRBV27 to TRBJ2-4, with a weak D call TRBD1 (6 bases). The CDR3 runs to 13 residues. Germline loops: CDR1 MNHEY, CDR2 SMNVEV (reference sequence). V lost 5 bases, J lost 8 bases, and 13 bases lay in between. The chain's CDR3 is CASSGGVRDIQYF. The CDR3 nucleotides read TGTGCCAGCAGTGGGGGCGTGCGGGACATTCAGTACTTC.

This chain links TRBV6-5 with TRBJ1-5, with D perhaps TRBD1 (6 bases). Per the germline V gene, CDR1 is MNHEY and CDR2 is SVGAGI. This CDR3 region has 13 residues. The ends were cut back, 4 bases at V and 6 bases at J, with 10 bases in the middle. The chain's CDR3 is CASSLQGGQPQHF. The CDR3 region has the DNA TGTGCCAGCAGTTTACAGGGAGGTCAGCCCCAGCATTTT.

The chain joins TRBV10-2 to TRBJ1-1; D unclear. V was trimmed by 0 bases and J by 10 bases, leaving 12 bases between them. Germline V gene lookup returns CDR1 WSHSY and CDR2 SAAADI. This CDR3 contains 13 residues. The CDR3 sequence: CASSESNSKGAFF. The CDR3 DNA is TGCGCCAGCAGTGAGTCTAACAGTAAAGGAGCTTTCTTT.

This chain connects TRBV29-1 to TRBJ2-1; 9 bases match TRBD2. The CDR3 has 14 amino acids. Germline-derived CDR1 and CDR2 are SQVTM and ANQGSEA. The J segment lost 8 bases and the V segment lost 1 base, leaving 6 bases of the junction unmatched. The CDR3 region has the DNA TGCAGCGTTGAAGGGCTAGCGGGACCCTATGAGCAGTTCTTC. Residues: CSVEGLAGPYEQFF.

V gene TRBV5-6 combines with J gene TRBJ2-7; 10 bases fit TRBD1. This CDR3 spans 14 amino acids. The J segment lost 4 bases and the V segment lost 3 bases, leaving 4 bases of the junction unmatched. Germline V CDR1 and CDR2: SGHDT, YYEEEE. CDR3 bases: TGTGCCAGCAGCTGGGGGACAGGGGTATACGAGCAGTACTTC. It encodes CASSWGTGVYEQYF.

This CDR3 reads CASSLGALASDTQYF. In DNA, the CDR3 is TGCGCCAGCAGCTTGGGAGCCCTGGCGTCAGATACGCAGTATTTT. The chain is built from TRBV5-1 and TRBJ2-3; no clear D. V lost 0 bases, J lost 4 bases, and 12 bases lay in between. Germline V lookup: CDR1 SGHRS, CDR2 YFSETQ. The CDR3 is 15 residues long. Drawing the rest from reference TRBV5-1 and TRBJ2-3, the complete variable domain is KAGVTQTPRYLIKTRGQQVTLSCSPISGHRSVSWYQQTPGQGLQFLFEYFSETQRNKGNFPGRFSGRQFSNSRSEMNVSTLELGDSALYLCASSLGALASDTQYFGPGTRLTVL.

The chain uses TRBV4-1 and TRBJ1-5; D call uncertain. The germline gives CDR1 MGHRA, CDR2 YSYEKL. The CDR3 is made up of 16 amino acids. V was trimmed by 0 bases and J by 0 bases, leaving 9 bases between them. The chain's CDR3 is CASSQDKAYSNQPQHF. The CDR3 nucleotides read TGCGCCAGCAGCCAAGATAAGGCATATAGCAATCAGCCCCAGCATTTT.

V usage is TRBV4-1 and J usage is TRBJ2-7, with TRBD2 identical over 8 bases. J lost 4 bases, V lost 0 bases, and 5 bases had no gene match. CDR3 length equals 15 residues. The germline CDR1 and CDR2 sequences are MGHRA and YSYEKL. In DNA form, the CDR3 reads TGCGCCAGCAGCCAAGACCCGGGACTAGTTTACGAGCAGTACTTC. Translation gives CASSQDPGLVYEQYF.

The gene calls are TRBV5-4 and TRBJ2-6; D not resolved. The CDR3 loop spans 19 amino acids. Germline CDR1 reads SGHNT; CDR2 reads YYREEE (reference sequence). Deletions cut 4 bases from V and 7 bases from J, with 27 bases between. The CDR3 is CASSPPDPGLPFPANVLTF. For the CDR3, the DNA is TGTGCCAGCAGCCCCCCAGACCCAGGCCTTCCTTTCCCCGCCAACGTCCTGACTTTC.

This clone was counted a few times. The sample holds other DNA sequences that translate to the same CDR3. The chain combines TRBV7-2 with TRBJ2-5; 13 bases are shared with TRBD2. Trimming at V came to 3 bases and at J to 5 bases, leaving 6 bases not matched to a gene. Germline V lookup: CDR1 SGHTA, CDR2 FQGNSA. The CDR3 is 16 amino acids. CDR3 loop: CASSFGLAGVGETQYF. CDR3 bases: TGTGCCAGCAGCTTTGGACTAGCGGGAGTTGGGGAGACCCAGTACTTC.

The V call is TRBV9, the J call TRBJ2-1; the D gene could be TRBD1 or TRBD2 (5 bases each). V lost 7 bases to trimming and J lost 11 bases, with 13 bases between them. The length of the CDR3 is 11 residues. The V gene's germline CDR1 is SGDLS and CDR2 YYNGEE. CDR3 amino acids: CASGPGTQQFF. CDR3 nucleotides: TGTGCCAGCGGACCCGGGACCCAGCAGTTCTTC.

The V call is TRBV30, the J call TRBJ2-1, with D perhaps matching TRBD2 (5 bases). The V and J ends lost 0 bases and 6 bases respectively, with 9 bases between them. Germline loops: CDR1 GTSNPN, CDR2 SVGIG (reference sequence). CDR3 length equals 13 residues. CDR3 nucleotide sequence: TGTGCCTGGAGTGTACTAGTTGGCAATGAGCAGTTCTTC. Its protein is CAWSVLVGNEQFF.